This T cell receptor (beta chain) was recovered during a study of beta chain features in type 1 diabetes. Whole-study findings and limits: In all four CD4+ subsets, TCRB CDR3 length was significantly, moderately reduced in type 1 diabetes.

Investigators reverse transcribed all isolated RNA, so they sequenced expressed TCRB transcripts. The protocol was immunoSEQ multiplex PCR, while the TCRdb copy is restricted to in-frame clones and leaves out a portion. This table holds 95,000 to 150,000 clones, over 15% found once. This clone was seen only a few times. Its antigen remains unidentified. Between the trimmed V and J ends, which lost 2 bases and 8 bases, there was a span of 19 bases. Germline loops: CDR1 SGHTA, CDR2 FQGNSA. The CDR3 contains 16 residues. This sequence joins TRBV7-2 and TRBJ2-1, with D perhaps assigned TRBD1 or TRBD2 (6 bases each). The sequence was obtained from a man aged 25 to 40 with type 1 diabetes. The sequenced sample was central memory CD4+ T cells from blood. The CDR3 region has the DNA TGTGCCAGCAGCTTATACGGATGGGGGGCCCTGGATGAGCAGTTCTTC. Translated, it gives CASSLYGWGALDEQFF.